What follows are 13 T cell receptor beta chains derived from one specimen sequenced in a study of T cells in Graves' hyperthyroidism and ophthalmopathy. TCR beta CDR3 regions were amplified from RNA. First-round RT-PCR targeting the TCR CDR3 was performed with the HTBI primer set. From the multiplex PCR reads, TCRdb called clonotypes with MiXCR, one entry per CDR3 protein. The table shows over 450,000 distinct CDR3 sequences, with roughly 15% occurring only once. The specimen sequenced was blood. Receptor source: a woman aged 18-29 years with Graves' ophthalmopathy.

CDR3 sequence (DNA): TGCAGTGCTAGCCAGAGGGGGGAGTGGCATCAGCCCCAGCATTTT. Protein product: CSASQRGEWHQPQHF. This chain uses TRBV20-1 with TRBJ1-5; D is possibly TRBD1 (6 bases). V was shortened by 3 bases and J by 5 bases, with 17 bases between the two germline ends. Germline V CDR1 and CDR2: DFQATT, SNEGSKA (reference sequence). There are 15 residues in the CDR3.

There are many counts of this clonotype. The chain uses TRBV12-3 or TRBV12-4 and TRBJ1-2; 8 bases agree with TRBD1. V lost 6 bases, J lost 6 bases, and 12 bases stayed unmatched. This CDR3 has 15 amino acids. The CDR3 region has the DNA TGTGCCAGCAGCTGGACAGGGTGGCCGTACGATGGCTACACCTTC. Amino acid sequence: CASSWTGWPYDGYTF.

V usage is TRBV6-2 or TRBV6-3 and J usage is TRBJ1-5; D gene ambiguous. CDR1 is MNHEY, CDR2 SVGEGT, per germline. The CDR3 has 13 residues. V was pared by 6 bases and J by 4 bases, with 10 bases between. CDR3 loop: CASRGDGNQPQHF. As DNA, the CDR3 is TGTGCCAGCAGGGGAGACGGGAATCAGCCCCAGCATTTT.

The rearrangement links TRBV6-1 to TRBJ2-7, with 10 positions matching TRBD2. The CDR3 has 15 residues. Per germline, CDR1 MNHNS and CDR2 SASEGT. V shed 6 bases and J 2 bases; nucleotides not matched to a gene: 7. The DNA of the CDR3 is TGTGCCAGCAGATCTAGCGGGAGTAACCCCTACGAGCAGTACTTC. Translation gives CASRSSGSNPYEQYF.

The chain uses TRBV7-2 and TRBJ1-6; D perhaps matches TRBD1 (6 bases). The germline V gene has CDR1 SGHTA and CDR2 FQGNSA. The ends were cut back, 2 bases at V and 5 bases at J, with 13 bases in the middle. This CDR3 has 16 amino acids. The CDR3 DNA sequence: TGTGCCAGCAGCTTATTAGGGGGACGGGATAATTCACCCCTCCACTTT. This encodes CASSLLGGRDNSPLHF.

This chain joins TRBV6-5 and TRBJ1-1, with D hard to call. Germline V CDR1 and CDR2: MNHEY, SVGAGI. The CDR3 runs to 17 residues. V dropped 2 bases and J dropped 1 base, with 17 bases sitting between them. The CDR3, as DNA: TGTGCCAGCAGTTACACCAACCGGGGTCATTCGAACACTGAAGCTTTCTTT. Amino acids: CASSYTNRGHSNTEAFF.

Of note for this clonotype: It may be a read error: a sequence one base away is much more abundant. The chain recombines TRBV28 with TRBJ1-2; D is possibly TRBD1 (5 bases). This CDR3 contains 14 residues. V dropped 6 bases and J dropped 2 bases, with 13 bases sitting between them. Per the germline V gene, CDR1 is MDHEN and CDR2 is SYDVKM. The CDR3 region has the DNA TGTGCCAGCAGGCCGGACGGGGCAAACTATGGCTACACCTTC. Protein product: CASRPDGANYGYTF.

This clonotype was seen ten or more times. The chain links TRBV28 to TRBJ2-7, with 10 bases fitting TRBD2. CDR1 is MDHEN, CDR2 SYDVKM, per germline. J gave up 6 bases and V 9 bases, and 17 bases lay outside the gene matches. CDR3 length: 16 amino acids. Here the CDR3 reads CASKSGRDRWRSEQYF. The CDR3, as DNA: TGTGCCAGTAAAAGCGGGAGGGACCGTTGGCGGTCCGAGCAGTACTTC.

The V and J genes are TRBV27 and TRBJ1-2; D is undetermined. The V and J ends lost 2 bases and 8 bases respectively, with 12 bases between them. The CDR3 extends over 13 amino acids. Germline values: CDR1 MNHEY, CDR2 SMNVEV (reference sequence). DNA of the CDR3: TGTGCCAGCAGTTTAGCGGCCCGAGGGGGCTACACCTTC. The encoded protein is CASSLAARGGYTF.

This clonotype was observed at least ten times. The V and J genes are TRBV28 and TRBJ2-7, with 10 bases lining up with TRBD1. The CDR3 covers 15 residues. Trimming at V came to 4 bases and at J to 4 bases, leaving 7 bases not matched to a gene. CDR1 and CDR2 (germline): MDHEN, SYDVKM. CDR3 in DNA: TGTGCCAGCAGTTCCCGGGACAGGGGTGGGTACGAGCAGTACTTC. As protein: CASSSRDRGGYEQYF.

This clonotype was seen only once. V usage is TRBV30 and J usage is TRBJ2-5; D assignment may be TRBD1 or TRBD2 (5 bases each). This CDR3 has 13 residues. Germline V lookup: CDR1 GTSNPN, CDR2 SVGIG (reference sequence). V lost 3 bases, J lost 3 bases, and 11 bases lay in between. CDR3 nucleotides: TGTGCCTGGAGGACTCTGGGGGAAGAGACCCAGTACTTC. Translating it yields CAWRTLGEETQYF.

V usage is TRBV7-6 and J usage is TRBJ1-6; 7 nucleotides line up with TRBD1. This CDR3 comprises 15 residues. V lost 5 bases, J lost 8 bases, and 9 bases stayed unmatched. CDR1 and CDR2 (germline): SGHVS, FNYEAQ. The CDR3 sequence is CASSPYRGTDSPLHF. Written as DNA, the CDR3 is TGTGCCAGCAGCCCATACAGGGGAACGGATTCACCCCTCCACTTT.

At least ten counts were recorded for this clonotype. The chain carries TRBV5-1 and TRBJ2-7; D not resolved. The germline V gene encodes CDR1 SGHRS and CDR2 YFSETQ. The germline V and J ends were trimmed by 1 base and 2 bases, with 7 bases remaining between them. This CDR3 has 13 amino acids. CDR3 DNA sequence: TGCGCCAGCAGCTTGTACTCCGCCTACGAGCAGTACTTC. Translation gives CASSLYSAYEQYF.